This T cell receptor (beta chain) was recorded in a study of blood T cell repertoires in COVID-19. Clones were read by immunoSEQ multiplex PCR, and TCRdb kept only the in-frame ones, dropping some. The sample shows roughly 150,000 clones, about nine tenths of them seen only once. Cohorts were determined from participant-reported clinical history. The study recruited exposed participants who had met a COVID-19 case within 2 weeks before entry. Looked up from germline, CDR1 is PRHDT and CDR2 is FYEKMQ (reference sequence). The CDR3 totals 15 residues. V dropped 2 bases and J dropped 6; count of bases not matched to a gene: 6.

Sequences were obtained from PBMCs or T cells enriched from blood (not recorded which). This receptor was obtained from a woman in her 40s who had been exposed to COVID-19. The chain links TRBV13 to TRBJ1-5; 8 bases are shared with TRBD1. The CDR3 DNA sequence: TGTGCCAGCAGCTTAAGGACAGGGTCAGGTCAGCCCCAGCATTTT. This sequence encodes CASSLRTGSGQPQHF. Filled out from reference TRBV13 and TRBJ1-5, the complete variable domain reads AAGVIQSPRHLIKEKRETATLKCYPIPRHDTVYWYQQGPGQDPQFLISFYEKMQSDKGSIPDRFSAQQFSDYHSELNMSSLELGDSALYFCASSLRTGSGQPQHFGDGTRLSIL.